A selection of T cell receptor beta chains follows, all from one sample in a study of cytomegalovirus exposure and HLA in healthy donors. Clones were sequenced by immunoSEQ multiplex PCR, and TCRdb holds only the in-frame ones, with some missing. The sample lists some 97,000 clones, 60% to 80% occurring once. The sample comprised PBMCs. These TCRs come from a woman aged 18-30 years in good health and CMV-seropositive. Each CDR3 is given with its conserved first and last residue. The order of the fields is V gene, D gene, clone size, J gene, CDR3 protein, CDR3 DNA. The D gene is left open where the match is weak. Clone size appears in some rows only: once, few, many, or a class for an expanded clone.

V: TRBV21-1
D: .
size: .
J: TRBJ2-1
CDR3: CASSKSQGGVSYNEQFF
DNA: TGTGCCAGCAGCAAATCTCAAGGAGGGGTATCCTACAATGAGCAGTTCTTC

V: TRBV5-6
D: TRBD2
size: .
J: TRBJ2-2
CDR3: CASSPGGGGTGELFF
DNA: TGTGCCAGCAGCCCCGGTGGGGGGGGCACCGGGGAGCTGTTTTTT

V: TRBV27
D: .
size: .
J: TRBJ1-1
CDR3: CASSSGMGRTEAFF
DNA: TGTGCCAGCAGTTCAGGGATGGGTAGGACTGAAGCTTTCTTT

V: TRBV9
D: .
size: .
J: TRBJ1-4
CDR3: CASSVEGRRNEKLFF
DNA: TGTGCCAGCAGCGTAGAGGGAAGGAGGAATGAAAAACTGTTTTTT

V: TRBV7-3
D: TRBD2
size: .
J: TRBJ2-2
CDR3: CASSLRTSGTGELFF
DNA: TGTGCCAGCAGCTTAAGGACTAGCGGGACCGGGGAGCTGTTTTTT

V: TRBV5-8
D: TRBD2
size: .
J: TRBJ2-1
CDR3: CASSRTSVSSYNEQFF
DNA: TGTGCCAGCAGCAGAACTAGCGTGAGCTCCTACAATGAGCAGTTCTTC

V: TRBV6-4
D: TRBD1
size: .
J: TRBJ2-7
CDR3: CASSSTGGPSSYEQYF
DNA: TGTGCCAGCAGTTCGACAGGGGGCCCTAGCTCCTACGAGCAGTACTTC

V: TRBV7-3
D: TRBD2
size: .
J: TRBJ2-3
CDR3: CASSPGTSGTDTQYF
DNA: TGTGCCAGCAGTCCCGGGACTAGCGGCACAGATACGCAGTATTTT

V: TRBV6-5
D: TRBD2
size: .
J: TRBJ2-2
CDR3: CASRGLAGNTGELFF
DNA: TGTGCCAGCAGAGGGCTAGCGGGAAACACCGGGGAGCTGTTTTTT

V: TRBV21-1
D: .
size: .
J: TRBJ1-2
CDR3: CASSLPGQGNGYTF
DNA: TGTGCCAGCAGTCTACCCGGCCAGGGGAATGGCTACACCTTC

V: TRBV28
D: .
size: .
J: TRBJ1-5
CDR3: CATGVPLNQPQHF
DNA: TGTGCCACCGGGGTCCCTCTGAACCAGCCCCAGCATTTT

V: TRBV30
D: .
size: .
J: TRBJ2-4
CDR3: CAWSERGSLVSNIQYF
DNA: TGTGCCTGGAGTGAAAGGGGATCCCTGGTGAGCAACATTCAGTACTTC

V: TRBV6-1
D: TRBD1
size: .
J: TRBJ1-1
CDR3: CASLSGTGTTEAFF
DNA: TGTGCCAGCCTCTCCGGGACAGGGACCACTGAAGCTTTCTTT

V: TRBV10-3
D: TRBD2
size: .
J: TRBJ2-2
CDR3: CASHPAGEMGGELFF
DNA: TGTGCCTCCCACCCAGCGGGAGAGATGGGCGGGGAGCTGTTTTTT

V: TRBV11-2
D: .
size: .
J: TRBJ2-7
CDR3: CASSLDLGGPYEQYF
DNA: TGTGCCAGCAGCTTAGATCTTGGGGGCCCCTACGAGCAGTACTTC

V: TRBV6-5
D: TRBD1
size: .
J: TRBJ1-1
CDR3: CASRVDRDRRAFF
DNA: TGTGCCAGCAGAGTGGATCGGGACAGGCGGGCTTTCTTT

V: TRBV5-1
D: TRBD2
size: .
J: TRBJ2-5
CDR3: CASSEGLAGAKETQYF
DNA: TGCGCCAGCAGCGAGGGACTAGCGGGAGCGAAAGAGACCCAGTACTTC

V: TRBV30
D: TRBD2
size: .
J: TRBJ2-5
CDR3: CAWSRTSGRRGQETQYF
DNA: TGTGCCTGGAGTAGGACTAGCGGGAGAAGGGGCCAAGAGACCCAGTACTTC

V: TRBV4-1
D: .
size: few
J: TRBJ2-2
CDR3: CASSQGGLVNTGELFF
DNA: TGCGCCAGCAGCCAAGGAGGTCTAGTGAACACCGGGGAGCTGTTTTTT

V: TRBV18
D: TRBD1
size: .
J: TRBJ1-1
CDR3: CASSPPGQGNTEAFF
DNA: TGTGCCAGCTCACCACCCGGACAGGGGAACACTGAAGCTTTCTTT

V: TRBV5-1
D: TRBD1
size: .
J: TRBJ2-3
CDR3: CASSRGQGATDTQYF
DNA: TGCGCCAGCAGCCGGGGACAGGGGGCTACAGATACGCAGTATTTT

V: TRBV5-1
D: .
size: .
J: TRBJ2-5
CDR3: CASSSPGETQYF
DNA: TGCGCCAGCAGCAGTCCGGGGGAGACCCAGTACTTC

V: TRBV11-3
D: .
size: .
J: TRBJ2-7
CDR3: CASSLTSDGIYEQYF
DNA: TGTGCCAGCAGCCTTACCTCGGACGGGATCTACGAGCAGTACTTC

V: TRBV6-5
D: TRBD1
size: few
J: TRBJ1-1
CDR3: CASQGVYSTEAFF
DNA: TGTGCCAGTCAGGGGGTTTATAGCACTGAAGCTTTCTTT

V: TRBV15
D: .
size: .
J: TRBJ2-1
CDR3: CATSRGQHGSNEQFF
DNA: TGTGCCACCAGCAGAGGACAGCACGGGTCCAATGAGCAGTTCTTC

V: TRBV10-1
D: TRBD2
size: .
J: TRBJ2-3
CDR3: CASSESMDMVGGGITDTQYF
DNA: TGCGCCAGCAGTGAGTCGATGGATATGGTAGGCGGGGGTATCACAGATACGCAGTATTTT

V: TRBV28
D: .
size: .
J: TRBJ2-1
CDR3: CASSLVGLAYNEQFF
DNA: TGTGCCAGCAGTTTAGTGGGGCTAGCCTACAATGAGCAGTTCTTC

V: TRBV5-1
D: TRBD2
size: .
J: TRBJ2-2
CDR3: CASRAFALAATGELFF
DNA: TGCGCCAGCAGAGCTTTCGCTCTAGCGGCTACCGGGGAGCTGTTTTTT

V: TRBV15
D: .
size: few
J: TRBJ2-7
CDR3: CATSQSGQSIIHEQYF
DNA: TGTGCCACCAGCCAATCAGGACAGTCAATAATCCACGAGCAGTACTTC

V: TRBV14
D: TRBD1
size: .
J: TRBJ1-2
CDR3: CASSQTGFYGYTF
DNA: TGTGCCAGCAGCCAGACAGGGTTTTATGGCTACACCTTC

V: TRBV6-1
D: .
size: few
J: TRBJ2-5
CDR3: CASQREPQETQYF
DNA: TGTGCCAGCCAGAGGGAGCCCCAAGAGACCCAGTACTTC

V: TRBV27
D: .
size: .
J: TRBJ2-5
CDR3: CASSPRNSRGETQYF
DNA: TGTGCCAGCAGTCCCCGGAACTCAAGAGGGGAGACCCAGTACTTC

V: TRBV2
D: .
size: .
J: TRBJ1-1
CDR3: CASSYMLNTEAFF
DNA: TGTGCCAGCAGTTATATGTTGAACACTGAAGCTTTCTTT

V: TRBV6-5
D: .
size: once
J: TRBJ2-7
CDR3: CASSEAGSSYEQYF
DNA: TGTGCCAGCAGCGAAGCAGGTAGCTCCTACGAGCAGTACTTC

V: TRBV30
D: TRBD2
size: .
J: TRBJ2-5
CDR3: CAWSVGGAGETQYF
DNA: TGTGCCTGGAGCGTCGGGGGGGCCGGAGAGACCCAGTACTTC

V: TRBV6-1
D: .
size: few
J: TRBJ1-2
CDR3: CASIRDNVNYGYTF
DNA: TGTGCCAGCATAAGGGACAACGTTAACTATGGCTACACCTTC

V: TRBV19
D: .
size: .
J: TRBJ1-1
CDR3: CASSGRGTPRRNTEAFF
DNA: TGTGCCAGTAGTGGCCGGGGGACCCCAAGGAGGAACACTGAAGCTTTCTTT

V: TRBV28
D: TRBD1
size: once
J: TRBJ1-2
CDR3: CANGQGRTYGYTF
DNA: TGTGCCAACGGACAGGGTAGGACCTATGGCTACACCTTC

V: TRBV27
D: TRBD1
size: .
J: TRBJ2-7
CDR3: CASSFLTGGSYEQYF
DNA: TGTGCCAGCAGTTTCTTGACAGGGGGCTCCTACGAGCAGTACTTC

V: TRBV28
D: .
size: once
J: TRBJ1-5
CDR3: CASSAFSIQGGNQPQHF
DNA: TGTGCCAGCAGTGCCTTCTCCATACAGGGTGGCAATCAGCCCCAGCATTTT

V: TRBV6-6
D: .
size: .
J: TRBJ1-1
CDR3: CASSWGERGTAEAFF
DNA: TGTGCCAGCAGTTGGGGGGAGCGTGGGACCGCTGAAGCTTTCTTT

V: TRBV7-8
D: TRBD2
size: .
J: TRBJ2-3
CDR3: CASSPRTSATPSTDTQYF
DNA: TGTGCCAGCAGCCCCAGGACTAGCGCGACACCTAGCACAGATACGCAGTATTTT

V: TRBV6-5
D: TRBD1
size: once
J: TRBJ1-5
CDR3: CASKPTGGYQPQHF
DNA: TGTGCCAGCAAACCCACAGGGGGGTATCAGCCCCAGCATTTT

V: TRBV6-5
D: .
size: .
J: TRBJ1-3
CDR3: CASSRGNTIYF
DNA: TGTGCCAGCAGCAGGGGAAACACCATATATTTT

V: TRBV6-4
D: TRBD2
size: .
J: TRBJ2-3
CDR3: CASSELAGSTDTQYF
DNA: TGTGCCAGCAGTGAACTAGCGGGGAGCACAGATACGCAGTATTTT

V: TRBV18
D: TRBD1
size: .
J: TRBJ2-5
CDR3: CASSPTGVQETQYF
DNA: TGTGCCAGCTCACCGACAGGGGTCCAAGAGACCCAGTACTTC

V: TRBV15
D: .
size: .
J: TRBJ1-4
CDR3: CATSPYREEKLFF
DNA: TGTGCCACCAGCCCCTATCGGGAGGAAAAACTGTTTTTT

V: TRBV7-2
D: .
size: .
J: TRBJ1-2
CDR3: CASSLARSYYGYTF
DNA: TGTGCCAGCAGCTTAGCCAGGTCCTACTATGGCTACACCTTC

V: TRBV27
D: .
size: .
J: TRBJ2-7
CDR3: CASSSWGGRGEQYF
DNA: TGTGCCAGCAGTTCCTGGGGGGGCCGGGGCGAGCAGTACTTC

V: TRBV15
D: .
size: .
J: TRBJ1-1
CDR3: CATSRDFNTEAFF
DNA: TGTGCCACCAGCAGAGACTTCAACACTGAAGCTTTCTTT

V: TRBV27
D: .
size: .
J: TRBJ2-7
CDR3: CAARGRGSVGSYEQYF
DNA: TGTGCCGCTAGGGGTCGGGGGTCCGTCGGATCCTACGAGCAGTACTTC